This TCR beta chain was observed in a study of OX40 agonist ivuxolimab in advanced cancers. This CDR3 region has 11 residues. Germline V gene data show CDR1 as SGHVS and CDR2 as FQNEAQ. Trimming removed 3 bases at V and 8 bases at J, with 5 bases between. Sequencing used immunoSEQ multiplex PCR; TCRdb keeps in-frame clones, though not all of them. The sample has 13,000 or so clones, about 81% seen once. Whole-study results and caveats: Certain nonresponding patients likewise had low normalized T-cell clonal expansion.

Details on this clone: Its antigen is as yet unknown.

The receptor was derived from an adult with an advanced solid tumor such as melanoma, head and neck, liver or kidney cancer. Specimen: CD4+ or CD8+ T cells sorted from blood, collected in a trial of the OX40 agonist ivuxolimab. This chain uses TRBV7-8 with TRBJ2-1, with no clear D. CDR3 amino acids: CASSFGDEQFF. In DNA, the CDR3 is TGTGCCAGCAGCTTCGGTGATGAGCAGTTCTTC.